This T cell receptor (beta chain) is drawn from a study of cytomegalovirus exposure and HLA in healthy donors. Study summary: In a later analysis, it was reported that the roughly 120 validation repertoires had been produced on the same platform as the 550 to 850 repertoires belonging to the first cohort. Study-wide findings and caveats: Researchers counted over 150 TCR beta chains as cytomegalovirus-associated.

The CDR3 covers 11 residues. Trimming stripped 2 bases from V and 9 bases from J, with 5 bases between. Germline V gene sequence: CDR1 MNHEY, CDR2 SVGAGI. Comments on this clone: Antigen unknown.

The assay was immunoSEQ multiplex PCR, and TCRdb's table has in-frame clones only and misses some. The sample includes about 76,000 clones, approximately 93% of them seen just once. The gene calls are TRBV6-5 and TRBJ2-1; D is uncertain. This TCR was sampled from a man between 18 and 29 years old in good health and CMV-seropositive. The sample comprised PBMCs. For the CDR3, the DNA is TGTGCCAGCAGTTACAGGAGTGAGCAGTTCTTC. Translating it yields CASSYRSEQFF.